This T cell receptor beta chain was identified in a study of T-cell reconstitution after alpha-beta-depleted transplantation in children. As it was prepared, the TCRbeta library received unique molecular identifiers. Using its own MiXCR run on the PCR reads, TCRdb lists one record per CDR3 protein. The sample includes hundreds of thousands of distinct CDR3 sequences, approximately 12% of them seen just once. The V gene's germline CDR1 is DFQATT and CDR2 SNEGSKA (reference sequence). The CDR3 is made up of 15 amino acids. This clonotype was picked up many times. Compared with germline, one end of the junction differs, possibly owing to a read error.

The clonotype originates from a human donor who donated a stem cell graft to a child with acute lymphoblastic leukemia. The material sequenced was PBMCs from the stem cell graft donor, taken from the stem cell graft. This chain joins TRBV20-1 and TRBJ2-3, with D perhaps matching TRBD1 (6 bases). The CDR3 DNA reads as TGCAGTGCAAGAGGGGACATTAGTTCAACAGATACGCAGTATTTT. Protein: CSARGDISSTDTQYF.